This TCR beta chain was captured by sequencing in a study of T-cell memory formation after mild COVID-19. This clonotype was observed a few times. Its antigen is undetermined. TCRdb processed the 5' RACE reads anew with MiXCR; each CDR3 protein has one entry. The data show about 210,000 distinct CDR3 sequences, with 27% seen just once and roughly 11% held by the top ten. CDR1 is SGHVS, CDR2 FQNEAQ, per germline. Trimming cost V 1 base and J 5 bases, with 8 bases left between them. The length of the CDR3 is 14 residues. The study's findings and limits: The study detected some responding clones in pre-infection memory, suggesting cross-reactive memory joined.

Sample: PBMCs or a T cell subset sorted from them (not recorded which). The receptor comes from an adult woman who had mild COVID-19 (a few samples of this study predate the infection). Cell type and time point are not known. The rearrangement joins TRBV7-8 to TRBJ2-2; no definite D call. In nucleotides, the CDR3 is TGTGCCAGCAGCTTAGATGCTCGTACCGGGGAGCTGTTTTTT. Translated: CASSLDARTGELFF.